This T cell receptor (beta chain) was identified in a study of blood T cells in healthy people across ages. Study-wide findings and caveats: Strongly correlated with naive T cell percentage was TCR beta diversity. The fall in TCR beta diversity per million T cells was roughly linear with age.

The CDR3 runs 13 residues. CDR1 and CDR2 from the germline V gene are KGHDR and SFDVKD. V was pared by 8 bases and J by 2 bases, with 9 bases between. With respect to this clonotype: Its cognate antigen is unknown.

For the second PCR, which ran for roughly 7 to 11 cycles, a sample-barcoded 5' primer and a J-beta primer mix were used. TCRdb recomputed calls from the 5' RACE reads with MiXCR, one row per CDR3 protein. Seen here are roughly 410,000 distinct CDR3 sequences, roughly half observed once, and the top ten hold 45% to 60%. The genes are TRBV24-1 and TRBJ2-1; D remains unclear. This TCR came from a man aged 55 to 70 in good health. Sequencing input: blood. The CDR3 here is CATTGGTYNEQFF. In DNA form, the CDR3 reads TGTGCCACCACGGGCGGTACCTACAATGAGCAGTTCTTC.